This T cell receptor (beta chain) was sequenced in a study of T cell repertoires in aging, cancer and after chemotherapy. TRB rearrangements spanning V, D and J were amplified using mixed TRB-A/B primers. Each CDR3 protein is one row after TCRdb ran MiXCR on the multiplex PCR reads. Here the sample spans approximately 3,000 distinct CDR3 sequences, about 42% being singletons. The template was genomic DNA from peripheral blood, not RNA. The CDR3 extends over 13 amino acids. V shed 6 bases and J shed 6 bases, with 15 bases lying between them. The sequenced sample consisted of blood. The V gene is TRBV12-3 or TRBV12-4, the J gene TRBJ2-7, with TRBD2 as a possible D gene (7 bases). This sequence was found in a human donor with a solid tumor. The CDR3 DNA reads TGTGCCAGCAGCCGCCCGGGGGGCCCCGAGCAGTACTTC. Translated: CASSRPGGPEQYF.